The 26 T cell receptor beta chains below come from one sample, sequenced in a study of OX40 agonist ivuxolimab in advanced cancers. Profiled with immunoSEQ multiplex PCR; TCRdb holds only in-frame clones, not every one. In the table there are just under 20,000 clones, around two thirds of which are singletons. The sequences come from CD4+ or CD8+ T cells sorted from blood, collected in a trial of the OX40 agonist ivuxolimab. The receptors come from an adult with an advanced solid tumor such as melanoma, head and neck, liver or kidney cancer.

This clone was recorded once. The chain uses TRBV29-1 and TRBJ1-2, with 10 nucleotides matching TRBD1. The CDR3 sequence is 19 residues long. V was clipped by 8 bases and J by 3 bases; unmatched bases: 24. Per the germline V gene, CDR1 is SQVTM and CDR2 is ANQGSEA. This CDR3 reads CSILVWTGTGVDLDYGYTF. The CDR3 nucleotides are TGCAGCATACTTGTTTGGACCGGGACAGGGGTTGATTTGGACTATGGCTACACCTTC.

CDR3 residues: CASCWSLNTGELFF. In nucleotides, the CDR3 is TGTGCCAGCTGCTGGAGCTTAAACACCGGGGAGCTGTTTTTT. The chain carries TRBV28 and TRBJ2-2; D uncertain. The CDR3 consists of 14 residues. Germline CDR1 and CDR2: MDHEN and SYDVKM. V was cut by 8 bases and J by 2 bases, with 12 bases left in between.

The rearrangement uses TRBV28 and TRBJ2-1; no clear D gene. V dropped 2 bases and J dropped 7 bases, with 6 bases sitting between them. The CDR3 has 12 residues. Germline lookup yields CDR1 MDHEN and CDR2 SYDVKM. CDR3 loop: CASSLDFNEQFF. DNA of the CDR3: TGTGCCAGCAGTTTAGATTTTAATGAGCAGTTCTTC.

A few counts support this clone. The chain combines TRBV5-4 with TRBJ1-3; 7 bases line up with TRBD1. This CDR3 is 14 amino acids long. CDR1 and CDR2 (germline): SGHNT, YYREEE (reference sequence). V lost 4 bases to trimming and J lost 1 base; unmatched junction nucleotides: 2. In DNA, the CDR3 is TGTGCCAGCAGCGGGACAGCTTCTGGAAACACCATATATTTT. Protein product: CASSGTASGNTIYF.

This clone was seen a handful of times. V usage is TRBV15 and J usage is TRBJ1-5; a possible D gene is TRBD1 (6 bases). Per the germline V gene, CDR1 is LNHNV and CDR2 is YYDKDF (reference sequence). This CDR3 has 16 amino acids. V shed 1 base and J shed 2 bases, with 12 bases lying between them. CDR3 coding DNA: TGTGCCACCAGCAGAGGCAGGGGAGGGGGCAATCAGCCCCAGCATTTT. This sequence encodes CATSRGRGGGNQPQHF.

The chain couples TRBV27 to TRBJ2-1; D may match TRBD1 or TRBD2 (5 bases each). Trimming took 5 bases from V and 6 from J, leaving 14 bases between them. CDR1 is MNHEY and CDR2 is SMNVEV in the germline V gene (reference sequence). This CDR3 has 14 residues. The CDR3 region has the DNA TGTGCCAGCAGTCTAATGGGTGGGGGCAATGAGCAGTTCTTC. Its translation: CASSLMGGGNEQFF.

V and J are TRBV6-5 and TRBJ2-7, with D tentatively TRBD1 (5 bases). CDR1 is MNHEY, CDR2 SVGAGI, per germline. The CDR3 length is 14 residues. V was clipped by 2 bases and J by 0 bases, with 8 bases between them. In DNA, the CDR3 is TGTGCCAGCAGTTACGACCAGGGCTCCTACGAGCAGTACTTC. Translation gives CASSYDQGSYEQYF.

V usage is TRBV28 and J usage is TRBJ2-6, with a tentative D call TRBD1 (6 bases). Germline V gene lookup returns CDR1 MDHEN and CDR2 SYDVKM. CDR3 length: 18 amino acids. Trimming shortened V by 7 bases and J by 4 bases, and 23 bases separated the two germline ends. This chain's CDR3 is CASTSGTTSWLGANVLTF. CDR3 DNA: TGTGCCAGCACCTCCGGGACAACATCGTGGTTGGGGGCCAACGTCCTGACTTTC.

By proportion, this clone is large (0.1 to 1%). This chain links TRBV6-6 with TRBJ1-3; D not resolved. Germline assignment: CDR1 MNHNY and CDR2 SVGAGI (reference sequence). Trimming pared 2 bases from V and 1 base from J, leaving 9 bases between. CDR3 length: 15 residues. CDR3 in amino acids: CASSYGYGSGNTIYF. In DNA, the CDR3 is TGTGCCAGCAGTTACGGGTATGGGTCTGGAAACACCATATATTTT.

V usage is TRBV12-5 and J usage is TRBJ2-2; D possibly corresponds to TRBD1 (6 bases). The V gene lost 8 bases and the J gene lost 6 bases, with 16 bases spanning the gap. In germline, CDR1 is LGHNT, CDR2 FRNRAP. The CDR3 loop spans 14 amino acids. The CDR3 nucleotides are TGTGCTAGTTCAAATACTGGGGGCCCCGGGGAGCTGTTTTTT. Protein: CASSNTGGPGELFF.

This clone appeared once. CDR3 sequence reads: CASSFPGGSGANVLTF. CDR3 DNA: TGTGCCAGCAGCTTCCCAGGGGGCTCTGGGGCCAACGTCCTGACTTTC. J is TRBJ2-6 and V is TRBV13; 7 bases fit TRBD1. From germline, CDR1 is PRHDT and CDR2 FYEKMQ (reference sequence). CDR3 length: 16 amino acids. The junction had 2 bases not matched to a gene; V was cut back by 3 bases and J by 0 bases.

The table lists this clone with a few counts. The gene calls are TRBV2 and TRBJ2-7, with TRBD2 matching over 11 bases. The CDR3 sequence is 13 residues long. Germline V lookup: CDR1 SNHLY, CDR2 FYNNEI. Germline trimming cut 7 bases from V and 7 bases from J; bases unmatched to any gene: 6. The CDR3 bases are TGTGCCAGCAAGACTAGCGGGGTCCGAGAGCAGTACTTC. It yields the protein CASKTSGVREQYF. The full variable domain, its missing parts supplied by reference TRBV2 and TRBJ2-7, is EPEVTQTPSHQVTQMGQEVILRCVPISNHLYFYWYRQILGQKVEFLVSFYNNEISEKSEIFDDQFSVERPDGSNFTLKIRSTKLEDSAMYFCASKTSGVREQYFGPGTRLTVT.

The chain links TRBV19 to TRBJ1-4; 8 positions match TRBD1. This CDR3 contains 17 residues. V shed 3 bases and J 0 bases; nucleotides not matched to a gene: 6. The germline V gene has CDR1 LNHDA and CDR2 SQIVND (reference sequence). CDR3 amino acids: CASSIPDRGATNEKLFF. CDR3 nucleotides: TGTGCCAGTAGTATTCCCGACAGGGGTGCAACTAATGAAAAACTGTTTTTT.

The sample holds a few counts of this clone. V gene TRBV5-1 combines with J gene TRBJ2-7; D is unresolved. The CDR3 consists of 13 residues. Deletions cut 7 bases from V and 2 bases from J, with 13 bases between. From germline, CDR1 is SGHRS and CDR2 YFSETQ. DNA for the CDR3: TGCGCCAGCGCGCCCGCTGAGACCTACGAGCAGTACTTC. Translated, it gives CASAPAETYEQYF.

V and J are TRBV19 and TRBJ1-5; D possibly corresponds to TRBD1 (6 bases). Germline loops: CDR1 LNHDA, CDR2 SQIVND (reference sequence). The CDR3 is 16 residues long. The V gene lost 3 bases and the J gene lost 7 bases, with 19 bases spanning the gap. The CDR3 region has the DNA TGTGCCAGTAGTATTCTCTATGGCAGGGGAGAACAGCCCCAGCATTTT. Translating gives CASSILYGRGEQPQHF.

V is TRBV9 and J is TRBJ2-5; D unclear. Germline V gene data show CDR1 as SGDLS and CDR2 as YYNGEE. V was cut by 4 bases and J by 3 bases, with 13 bases left in between. This CDR3 contains 14 residues. The CDR3 region has the DNA TGTGCCAGCAGCCCAGGTCCGGTGGAAGAGACCCAGTACTTC. Its protein is CASSPGPVEETQYF.

This chain joins TRBV11-1 and TRBJ1-4; D not resolved. The CDR3 has 13 residues. CDR1 and CDR2 from the germline V gene are SGHAT and FQDESV (reference sequence). Trimming pared 4 bases from V and 8 bases from J, leaving 11 bases between. CDR3 sequence reads: CASSSQDGEKLFF. The CDR3 coding sequence is TGTGCCAGCAGCTCCCAGGACGGCGAAAAACTGTTTTTT. Full variable domain (remainder filled in from reference TRBV11-1 and TRBJ1-4): EAEVAQSPRYKITEKSQAVAFWCDPISGHATLYWYRQILGQGPELLVQFQDESVVDDSQLPKDRFSAERLKGVDSTLKIQPAELGDSAMYLCASSSQDGEKLFFGSGTQLSVL.

The CDR3 protein is CSVLTVLSMNTEAFF. CDR3 coding DNA: TGCAGCGTGTTGACAGTCCTCTCCATGAACACTGAAGCTTTCTTT. This chain joins TRBV29-1 and TRBJ1-1, with D tentatively TRBD1 (5 bases). The CDR3 has 15 amino acids. CDR1 SQVTM and CDR2 ANQGSEA come from the germline V gene. Trimming shortened V by 6 bases and J by 0 bases, and 17 bases separated the two germline ends.

The chain is built from TRBV27 and TRBJ1-1, with D perhaps matching TRBD1 (5 bases). This CDR3 is 13 amino acids long. Trimming stripped 6 bases from V and 1 base from J, with 9 bases between. CDR1 and CDR2 from the germline V gene are MNHEY and SMNVEV (reference sequence). CDR3 loop: CASSRTGNTEAFF. The CDR3 coding sequence is TGTGCCAGCAGCCGCACAGGGAACACTGAAGCTTTCTTT.

This clone is medium-sized (0.01 to 0.1%) within its sample. The V call is TRBV11-2, the J call TRBJ1-1, with D unclear. The V end lost 5 bases, the J end lost 3 bases, and 4 bases lay between the germline ends. The CDR3 is 11 amino acids. Germline CDR1 and CDR2: SGHAT and FQNNGV. CDR3 DNA: TGTGCCAGCAGCGACTACACTGAAGCTTTCTTT. Residues: CASSDYTEAFF.

This clone was seen only a few times. V usage is TRBV10-2 and J usage is TRBJ2-7; no clear D gene. The germline V and J ends were trimmed by 8 bases and 1 base, with 9 bases remaining between them. Germline V gives CDR1 WSHSY, CDR2 SAAADI. The CDR3 loop spans 12 amino acids. The DNA of the CDR3 is TGCGCCAGCGCCCCTATTTCCTACGAGCAGTACTTC. It codes for CASAPISYEQYF.

This sequence joins TRBV5-6 and TRBJ2-5; D possibly corresponds to TRBD1 (5 bases). The CDR3 runs to 15 residues. Germline V gives CDR1 SGHDT, CDR2 YYEEEE. V was cut by 1 base and J by 7 bases, with 17 bases left in between. CDR3 nucleotides: TGTGCCAGCAGCTTGTCCCAAGGCGGTCAGGGGACCCAGTACTTC. Translating gives CASSLSQGGQGTQYF.

The chain couples TRBV7-8 to TRBJ2-2, with a possible D match to TRBD1 (6 bases). Per the germline V gene, CDR1 is SGHVS and CDR2 is FQNEAQ. The CDR3 has 13 residues. Trimming took 5 bases from V and 5 from J, leaving 9 bases between them. The CDR3 loop reads CASSPTGTGELFF. The CDR3, as DNA: TGTGCCAGCAGCCCCACAGGGACCGGGGAGCTGTTTTTT.

The gene calls are TRBV7-9 and TRBJ2-5; D uncertain. The J call could be wrong; TRBJ2-7 is a better fit for the DNA end. The CDR3 extends over 11 amino acids. Per germline, CDR1 SEHNR and CDR2 FQNEAQ (reference sequence). CDR3 region: CASSLNHEQYF. The CDR3 DNA reads TGTGCCAGCAGCCTAAACCACGAGCAGTACTTC.

The chain has TRBV27 and TRBJ2-3; D remains unclear. Germline V gives CDR1 MNHEY, CDR2 SMNVEV (reference sequence). Trimming removed 8 bases from V and 10 bases from J, with 16 bases in between. The length of the CDR3 is 12 residues. CDR3 amino acids: CASSGQPPAQYF. The CDR3 nucleotides are TGTGCCAGCTCTGGCCAACCCCCTGCGCAGTATTTT.

Here the CDR3 DNA reads TGTGCCAGCAGCTTTTGGACCCTCAATGAGCAGTTCTTC. Translating it yields CASSFWTLNEQFF. V usage is TRBV5-6 and J usage is TRBJ2-1; no definite D call. CDR1 is SGHDT and CDR2 is YYEEEE in the germline V gene. This CDR3 is 13 amino acids long. Trimming left V 2 bases short and J 6 bases short, with 9 bases between.